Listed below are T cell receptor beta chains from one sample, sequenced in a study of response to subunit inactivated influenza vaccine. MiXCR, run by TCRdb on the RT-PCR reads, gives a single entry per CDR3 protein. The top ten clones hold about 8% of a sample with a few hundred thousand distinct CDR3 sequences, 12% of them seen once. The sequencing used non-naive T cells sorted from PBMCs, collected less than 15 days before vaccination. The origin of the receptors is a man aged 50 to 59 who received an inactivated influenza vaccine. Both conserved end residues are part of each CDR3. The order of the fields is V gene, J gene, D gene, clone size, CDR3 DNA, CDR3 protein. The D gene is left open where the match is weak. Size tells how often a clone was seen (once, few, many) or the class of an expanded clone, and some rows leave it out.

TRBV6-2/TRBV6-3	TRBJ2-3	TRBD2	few	TGTGCCAGCAGCTCGCTAGCGGGAGCGGGAGATACGCAGTATTTT	CASSSLAGAGDTQYF
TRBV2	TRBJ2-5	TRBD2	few	TGTGCCAGCAGTGGGAAAGCGGGAGGCCGACAAGAGACCCAGTACTTC	CASSGKAGGRQETQYF
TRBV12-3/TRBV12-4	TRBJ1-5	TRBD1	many	TGTGCCAGCAGACGGGACAGGGCGAGCAATCAGCCCCAGCATTTT	CASRRDRASNQPQHF
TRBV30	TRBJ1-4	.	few	TGTGCCTGGAGGGACCCGGGAGGGGATAATGAAAAACTGTTTTTT	CAWRDPGGDNEKLFF
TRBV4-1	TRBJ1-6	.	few	TGCGCCAGCAGCCCCCTTATGGGACTAAATAATTCACCCCTCCACTTT	CASSPLMGLNNSPLHF
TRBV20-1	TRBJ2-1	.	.	TGCAGTGCTAGAGATTTTGGCAGGGACAATGAGCAGTTCTTC	CSARDFGRDNEQFF
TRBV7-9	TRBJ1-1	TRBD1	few	TGTGCCAGCAGCGCGGGACAGCGGAACACTGAAGCTTTCTTT	CASSAGQRNTEAFF
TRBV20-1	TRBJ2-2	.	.	TGCAGTGCTGCCCATGAAAGGAGCGGCGGGGAGCTGTTTTTT	CSAAHERSGGELFF
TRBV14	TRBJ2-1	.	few	TGTGCCAGCAGCCCTCCAGGGACTCTCAATGAGCAGTTCTTC	CASSPPGTLNEQFF
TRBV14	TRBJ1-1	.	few	TGTGCCAGCAGCCATAAAGGTCGGGATTCCCAAGCTTTCTTT	CASSHKGRDSQAFF
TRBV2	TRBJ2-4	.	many	TGTGCCAGCAGCGCCCCTAGAGATCTAGCCAAAAACATTCAGTACTTC	CASSAPRDLAKNIQYF
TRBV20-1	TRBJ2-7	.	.	TGCAGTGTTCGACAGCAGAGCTCCTACGAGCAGTACTTC	CSVRQQSSYEQYF
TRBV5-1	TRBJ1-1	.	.	TGCGCCAGCAGCTTAGGGGCCCGGGTTTTCTTT	CASSLGARVFF
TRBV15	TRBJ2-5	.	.	TGTGCCACCAGCAAGGAACAGGGACGCGAGACCCAGTACTTC	CATSKEQGRETQYF
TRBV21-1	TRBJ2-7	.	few	TGTGCCAGCAGGGACGGGGGACAGCTTACCTACGAGCAGTACTTC	CASRDGGQLTYEQYF
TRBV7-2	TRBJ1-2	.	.	TGTGCCAGCAGCTTAAACCAGGGGCTGGCTGGCTACACCTTC	CASSLNQGLAGYTF
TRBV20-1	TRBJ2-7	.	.	TGCAGTGCTAGAGGGAACTGGGAGCAGTACTTC	CSARGNWEQYF
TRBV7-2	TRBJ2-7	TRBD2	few	TGTGCCAGCAGCTTATATCTAGCGGGAGGGATCTACGAGCAGTACTTC	CASSLYLAGGIYEQYF
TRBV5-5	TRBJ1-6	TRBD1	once	TGTGCCAGCAGCCTAAACAGGGGAAAGGGTTCACCCCTCCACTTT	CASSLNRGKGSPLHF
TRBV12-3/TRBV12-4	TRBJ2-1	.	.	TGTGCCAGCAGTTTTCAGCCCGCCCGGGAGCAGTTCTTC	CASSFQPAREQFF
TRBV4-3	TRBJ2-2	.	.	TGCGCCAGCAGCCAAGATTGGCTAGTTACCGGGGAGCTGTTTTTT	CASSQDWLVTGELFF
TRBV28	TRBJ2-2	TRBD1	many	TGTGCCAGCAGCTTAAGACAGGGGAACACCGGGGAGCTGTTTTTT	CASSLRQGNTGELFF
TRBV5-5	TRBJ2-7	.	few	TGTGCCAGCAGCTTCTCGGGCTCTGAGCAGTACTTC	CASSFSGSEQYF
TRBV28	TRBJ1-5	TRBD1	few	TGTGCCAGCGACTACACTAACAGGGGGCATCAGCCCCAGCATTTT	CASDYTNRGHQPQHF
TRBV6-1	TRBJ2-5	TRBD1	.	TGTGCCAGCAGGCGTCACAGGGGGGCCCAAGAGACCCAGTACTTC	CASRRHRGAQETQYF
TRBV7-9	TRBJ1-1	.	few	TGTGCCAGCAGCGCAATTGACGGCATGAACACTGAAGCTTTCTTT	CASSAIDGMNTEAFF
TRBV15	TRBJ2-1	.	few	TGTGCCACCAGCCCACGGGACCCGCTCTCCTACAATGAGCAGTTCTTC	CATSPRDPLSYNEQFF
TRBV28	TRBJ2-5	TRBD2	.	TGTGCCAGCAGTTTTTATGCTAGCGGGAGGGAGACCCAGTACTTC	CASSFYASGRETQYF
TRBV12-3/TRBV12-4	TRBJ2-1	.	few	TGTGCCAGCAGTACCTCTTCTGGGGTATCCTACAATGAGCAGTTCTTC	CASSTSSGVSYNEQFF
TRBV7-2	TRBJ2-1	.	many	TGTGCCAGCAGCCCAAAAGGGACCGTCTACAATGAGCAGTTCTTC	CASSPKGTVYNEQFF
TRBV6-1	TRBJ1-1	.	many	TGTGCCACATTCGGGGCTTCCGGACACCCTGAAGCTTTCTTT	CATFGASGHPEAFF
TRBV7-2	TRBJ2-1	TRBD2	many	TGTGCCAGCAGCTATTACGGGACTAGCGATGAGCAGTTCTTC	CASSYYGTSDEQFF
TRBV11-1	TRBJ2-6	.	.	TGTGCCAGCAGCTCGTACGAACGGGGCTCTGGGGCCAACGTCCTGACTTTC	CASSSYERGSGANVLTF
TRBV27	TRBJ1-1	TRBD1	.	TGTGCCAGCGGTCCCTGGGACAGACAGAACACTGAAGCTTTCTTT	CASGPWDRQNTEAFF
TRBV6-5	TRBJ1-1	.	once	TGTGCCAGCAGTTACTCGAAACGGAACACTGAAGCTTTCTTT	CASSYSKRNTEAFF
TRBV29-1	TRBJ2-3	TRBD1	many	TGCAGCGTCACCACGACAGGGGGCCTAGATACGCAGTATTTT	CSVTTTGGLDTQYF